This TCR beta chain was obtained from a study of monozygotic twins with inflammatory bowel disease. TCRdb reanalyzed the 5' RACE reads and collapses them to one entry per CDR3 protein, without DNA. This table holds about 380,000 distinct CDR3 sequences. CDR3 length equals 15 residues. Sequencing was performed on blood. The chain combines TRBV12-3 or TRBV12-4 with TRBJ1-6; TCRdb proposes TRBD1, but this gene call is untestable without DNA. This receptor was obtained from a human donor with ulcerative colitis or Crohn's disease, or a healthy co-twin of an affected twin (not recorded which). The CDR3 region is CASTQGQGRSSPLHF.